These 2 T cell receptor beta chains came from one sample sequenced in a study of control samples from healthy donors and cancer patients. Libraries were prepared by immunoSEQ multiplex PCR; TCRdb keeps only in-frame clonotypes and omits some of them. The sample consists of roughly 100,000 clones, roughly 86% of them appearing once. The sample taken for sequencing was blood. These TCRs come from a woman between 45 and 65 years old in good health.

This clone was observed once. The V and J genes are TRBV5-6 and TRBJ1-2; TRBD1 might be the D (5 bases). The CDR3 consists of 14 residues. Germline V gene sequence: CDR1 SGHDT, CDR2 YYEEEE. V lost 2 bases and J lost 2, with 10 bases in between. The CDR3 region is CASSLRGGNYGYTF. The CDR3 region has the DNA TGTGCCAGCAGCTTAAGGGGCGGCAACTATGGCTACACCTTC.

This chain joins TRBV2 and TRBJ1-4; D unclear. Germline-derived CDR1 and CDR2 are SNHLY and FYNNEI. The CDR3 spans 17 residues. Trimming took off 7 bases at V and 0 bases at J, with 18 bases between the two ends. CDR3 protein: CASMGRRTSATNEKLFF. For the CDR3, the DNA is TGTGCCAGCATGGGGAGGAGAACTAGTGCAACTAATGAAAAACTGTTTTTT.